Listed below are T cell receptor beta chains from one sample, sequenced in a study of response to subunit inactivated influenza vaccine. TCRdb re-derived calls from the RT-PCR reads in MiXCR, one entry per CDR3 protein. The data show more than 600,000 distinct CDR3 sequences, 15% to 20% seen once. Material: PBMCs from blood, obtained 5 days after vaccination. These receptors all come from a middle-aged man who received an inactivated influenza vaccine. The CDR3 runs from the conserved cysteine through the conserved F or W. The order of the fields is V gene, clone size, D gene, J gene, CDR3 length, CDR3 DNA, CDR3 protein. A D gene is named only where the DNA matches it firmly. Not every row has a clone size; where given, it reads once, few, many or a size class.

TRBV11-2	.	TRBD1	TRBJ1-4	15	TGTGCCAGCAGCGAGACAGGGACAGTCTCTAGCAAACTGTTTTTT	CASSETGTVSSKLFF
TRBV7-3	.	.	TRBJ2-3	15	TGTGCCAGCACCCCGTCCCGGGGCCTCACAGATACGCAGTATTTT	CASTPSRGLTDTQYF
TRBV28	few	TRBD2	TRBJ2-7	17	TGTGCCAGCAGTCGACGGAGACTAGCGGGGTCCCCCTACGAGCAGTACTTC	CASSRRRLAGSPYEQYF
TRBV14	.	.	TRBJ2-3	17	TGTGCCAGCAGCCAAGATCAAGCGGGCAGGGGGTCGGATACGCAGTATTTT	CASSQDQAGRGSDTQYF
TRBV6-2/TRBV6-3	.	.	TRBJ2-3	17	TGTGCCAGCAGTTACTCGTTTTCAGGAGGAGGGACAGATACGCAGTATTTT	CASSYSFSGGGTDTQYF
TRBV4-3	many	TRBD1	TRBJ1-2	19	TGCGCCAGCAGCCAATCCCTCCTAAGGACAGGGTCTCCTGCGGGTGGCTACACCTTC	CASSQSLLRTGSPAGGYTF
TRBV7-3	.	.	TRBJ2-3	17	TGTGCCAGCAGCCCGACGGGGAGCGGCCGACGCACAGATACGCAGTATTTT	CASSPTGSGRRTDTQYF
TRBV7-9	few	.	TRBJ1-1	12	TGTGCCACCCGCCCAGGGGACACTGAAGCTTTCTTT	CATRPGDTEAFF
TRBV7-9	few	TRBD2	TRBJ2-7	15	TGTGCCAGCAGGTCACCGGTAGCGGGATCCTACGAGCAGTACTTC	CASRSPVAGSYEQYF
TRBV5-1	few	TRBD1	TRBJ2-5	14	TGCGCCAGCAGTGGGACAGGGGACTCAGAGACCCAGTACTTC	CASSGTGDSETQYF
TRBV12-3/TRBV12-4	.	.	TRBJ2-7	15	TGTGCCAGCAGTGGGGGTGGGCACACGTCCTACGAGCAGTACTTC	CASSGGGHTSYEQYF
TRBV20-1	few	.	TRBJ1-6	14	TGCAGTGCTAATTTAGACAGCGATAATTCACCCCTCCACTTT	CSANLDSDNSPLHF
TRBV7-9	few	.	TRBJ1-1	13	TGTGCCAGCAGCTTAGTCGGACAGAATGAAGCTTTCTTT	CASSLVGQNEAFF
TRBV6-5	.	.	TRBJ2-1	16	TGTGCCAGCAGTTACTCGGGATGGGGACGGACTAATGAGCAGTTCTTC	CASSYSGWGRTNEQFF
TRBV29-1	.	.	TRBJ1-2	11	TGCAGCGTTAAAAGAACCGGAGGCTACACCTTC	CSVKRTGGYTF
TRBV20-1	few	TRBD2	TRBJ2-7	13	TGCAGTGTAACAGGGACTAGCAGCTACGAGCAGTACTTC	CSVTGTSSYEQYF
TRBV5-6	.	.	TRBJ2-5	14	TGTGCCAGCAGCCCCGAAGCCAGGATTGAGACCCAGTACTTC	CASSPEARIETQYF
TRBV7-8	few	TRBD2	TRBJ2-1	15	TGTGCCAGCAGCCACCTAGCGGGAGGCGTTGAGGAGCAGTTCTTC	CASSHLAGGVEEQFF
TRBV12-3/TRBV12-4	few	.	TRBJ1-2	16	TGTGCCAGCAGTTTAGCTGGAATAGGGGGAGAAGGTGGCTACACCTTC	CASSLAGIGGEGGYTF
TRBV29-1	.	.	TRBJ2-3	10	TGCAGCGCCCAGTCGGATACGCAGTATTTT	CSAQSDTQYF
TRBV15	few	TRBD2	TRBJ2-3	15	TGTGCCACCAGCAGAGATAAGGCGGGAGAAGGTACGCAGTATTTT	CATSRDKAGEGTQYF
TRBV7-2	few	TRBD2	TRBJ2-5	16	TGTGCCAGCAGCTTAGGGGCGGGAGGGCCGGTCGAGACCCAGTACTTC	CASSLGAGGPVETQYF
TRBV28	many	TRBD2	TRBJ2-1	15	TGTGCCAGTGGGTTCCGGGAGGGTCTTAGCAATGAGCAGTTCTTC	CASGFREGLSNEQFF
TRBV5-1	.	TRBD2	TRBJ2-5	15	TGCGCCAGCAGCAGAAGTTTTGGGGGGGTGGAGACCCAGTACTTC	CASSRSFGGVETQYF
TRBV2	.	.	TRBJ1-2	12	TGTGCCAGCGGGGGTCTTAACTATGGCTACACCTTC	CASGGLNYGYTF
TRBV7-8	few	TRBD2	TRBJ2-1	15	TGTGCCAGCAGCTTATTGCGCGGGAGGGAACATGAGCAGTTCTTC	CASSLLRGREHEQFF
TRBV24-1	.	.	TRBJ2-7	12	TGTGCCACCAGTGCGGAAGGCTACGAGCAGTACTTC	CATSAEGYEQYF
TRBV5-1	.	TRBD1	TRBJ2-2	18	TGCGCCAGCAGCCTTCTCCCCTCGGACAGGGGCAACACCGGGGAGCTGTTTTTT	CASSLLPSDRGNTGELFF
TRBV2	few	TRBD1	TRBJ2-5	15	TGTGCCAGCAGTTGGACAGGGACTCCTCTAGAGACCCAGTACTTC	CASSWTGTPLETQYF
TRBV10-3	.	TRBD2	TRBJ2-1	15	TGTGCCATCAGTGAAGCTAGCGGGGGGGCCAATGAGCAGTTCTTC	CAISEASGGANEQFF
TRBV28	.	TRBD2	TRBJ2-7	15	TGTGCCAGCAGTTTGTGGGGACTAGCGGGCTACGAGCAGTACTTC	CASSLWGLAGYEQYF
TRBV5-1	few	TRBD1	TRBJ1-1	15	TGCGCCAGCAGCCCAGGTAACCGGGACAGGGGTGAAGCTTTCTTT	CASSPGNRDRGEAFF
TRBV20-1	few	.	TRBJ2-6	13	TGCAGTGCTGATAGCAGGGGGGCCAACGTCCTGACTTTC	CSADSRGANVLTF
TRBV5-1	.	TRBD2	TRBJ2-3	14	TGCGCCAGCAGCTTAAGCGGGGTCACAGATACGCAGTATTTT	CASSLSGVTDTQYF
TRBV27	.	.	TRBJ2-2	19	TGTGCCAGCCGACCAAGTTTGACAGGCGGATTTACCTACACCGGGGAGCTGTTTTTT	CASRPSLTGGFTYTGELFF
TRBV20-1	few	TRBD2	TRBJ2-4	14	TGCAGTGCCCCGAGGGAGGGGGCCAAAAACATTCAGTACTTC	CSAPREGAKNIQYF
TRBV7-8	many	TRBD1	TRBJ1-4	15	TGTGCCAGCAGCCCCAGGACAGGGACCGGTGAAAAACTGTTTTTT	CASSPRTGTGEKLFF
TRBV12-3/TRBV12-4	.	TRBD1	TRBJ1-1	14	TGTGCCAGCAGTCTCCCGACAGGGCACACTGAAGCTTTCTTT	CASSLPTGHTEAFF
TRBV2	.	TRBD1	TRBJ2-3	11	TGTGCCAGCAGTCGACAGGGACCGCAGTATTTT	CASSRQGPQYF
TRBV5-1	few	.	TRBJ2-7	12	TGCGCCAGCAGCTTGGACATCTACGAGCAGTACTTC	CASSLDIYEQYF
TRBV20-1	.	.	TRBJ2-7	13	TGCAGTGCGACCGGGACCCACTCCGGCGAGCAGTACTTC	CSATGTHSGEQYF
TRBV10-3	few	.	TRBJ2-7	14	TGTGCCAGCTCTCTCCGGGGGCCCGACTACGAGCAGTACTTC	CASSLRGPDYEQYF
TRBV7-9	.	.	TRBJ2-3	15	TGTGCCAGCAGGCCGACTGAAACCAGGGCAGATACGCAGTATTTT	CASRPTETRADTQYF
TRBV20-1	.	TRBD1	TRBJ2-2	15	TGCAGTGCACAACCCGGACAGGGTCGTACCGGGGAGCTGTTTTTT	CSAQPGQGRTGELFF
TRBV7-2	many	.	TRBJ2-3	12	TGTGCCAGCAGCCGAGGTTCAGATACGCAGTATTTT	CASSRGSDTQYF
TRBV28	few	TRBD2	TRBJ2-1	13	TGTGCCAGCAGTATTAGCGGGAGGCATGAGCAGTTCTTC	CASSISGRHEQFF
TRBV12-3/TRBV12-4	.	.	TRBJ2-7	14	TGTGCCAGCTCCCCAGGGGGGGCCCTCTACGAGCAGTACTTC	CASSPGGALYEQYF
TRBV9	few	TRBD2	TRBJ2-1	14	TGTGCCAGCAGCCCCGGGACTAGCGGCCCTCCGGAGTTCTTC	CASSPGTSGPPEFF
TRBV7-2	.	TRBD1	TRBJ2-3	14	TGTGCCAGCAGCTCGACAGGGGGTAAAGATACGCAGTATTTT	CASSSTGGKDTQYF
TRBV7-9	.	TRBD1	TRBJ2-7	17	TGTGCCAGCAGCTCATACAACAGGGGGCGTCTCCCCTACGAGCAGTACTTC	CASSSYNRGRLPYEQYF
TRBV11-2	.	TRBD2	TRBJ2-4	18	TGTGCCAGCAGCCTAAACCGTGGACTAGCGGGGCGGGAAAACATTCAGTACTTC	CASSLNRGLAGRENIQYF
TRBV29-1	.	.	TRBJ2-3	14	TGCAGCGTTGAAACCCTCCCCGGAACAGATACGCAGTATTTT	CSVETLPGTDTQYF
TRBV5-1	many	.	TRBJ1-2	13	TGCGCCAGCAGCCCAGGCCCAAACTATGGCTACACCTTC	CASSPGPNYGYTF
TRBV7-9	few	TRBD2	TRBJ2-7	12	TGTGCCAGCAGCCTAGCGGATCGGGTCGGGTACTTC	CASSLADRVGYF
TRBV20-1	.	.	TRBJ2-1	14	TGCAGTGCTAGATCCGATAGAGGGTGGAATGAGCAGTTCTTC	CSARSDRGWNEQFF